Following are 21 T cell receptor beta chains from one sample sequenced in a study of Graves' ophthalmopathy and Graves' hyperthyroidism. RNA transcripts served as template for amplifying TCR beta CDR3 sequences. The first round was an RT-PCR with HTBI primers, and the second round was a multiplex PCR. One entry per CDR3 protein, called by TCRdb with MiXCR from the multiplex PCR reads. This table holds about 57,000 distinct CDR3 sequences, approximately 50% found once. Material: peripheral blood. These receptors all come from an adult woman with Graves' ophthalmopathy.

In its sample, this clonotype was seen many times. The chain joins TRBV7-3 to TRBJ1-6, with D possibly TRBD1 on 5 matching bases. This CDR3 has 14 amino acids. V lost 2 bases to trimming and J lost 3 bases, with 5 bases between them. Per the germline V gene, CDR1 is SGHTA and CDR2 is FQGTGA. DNA for the CDR3: TGTGCCAGCAGCTTAGGGGGCTATAATTCACCCCTCCACTTT. It yields the protein CASSLGGYNSPLHF.

The table lists this clonotype with a count of one. The chain employs TRBV7-9 and TRBJ2-7, with D unclear. The V gene's germline CDR1 is SEHNR and CDR2 FQNEAQ (reference sequence). V was cut by 5 bases and J by 7 bases, with 12 bases left in between. The CDR3 extends over 12 amino acids. CDR3 bases: TGTGCCAGCAGCCCTCTATCCCGGGAGCAGTACTTC. Translating it yields CASSPLSREQYF.

This clonotype was recorded only once. The CDR3 loop reads CASLRDGVSYGYTF. CDR3 sequence (DNA): TGTGCCAGTTTGAGGGACGGAGTCTCCTATGGCTACACCTTC. The genes are TRBV19 and TRBJ1-2; weak D call: TRBD1 (5 bases). Deletions cut 8 bases from V and 4 bases from J, with 17 bases between. The CDR3 is 14 residues long. CDR1 is LNHDA, CDR2 SQIVND, per germline (reference sequence). Combining the CDR3 with reference TRBV19 and TRBJ1-2 gives the whole variable domain DGGITQSPKYLFRKEGQNVTLSCEQNLNHDAMYWYRQDPGQGLRLIYYSQIVNDFQKGDIAEGYSVSREKKESFPLTVTSAQKNPTAFYLCASLRDGVSYGYTFGSGTRLTVV.

About this clonotype: In this CDR3 the conserved last residue, phenylalanine or tryptophan, is missing, so a read error is likely. The DNA is omitted, as the CDR3 cannot be located on it reliably, and the CDR3 follows TCRdb's listing. This rearrangement joins TRBV6-2 or TRBV6-3 to TRBJ2-1; the table assigns TRBD2, which was not confirmed against the DNA. Germline lookup yields CDR1 MNHEY and CDR2 SVGEGT. The CDR3 region is 9 residues in length, termini included. CDR3 amino acids: CTSSYRGSL.

Many counts were recorded for this clonotype. The chain has TRBV6-2 or TRBV6-3 and TRBJ2-5; D gene unclear. The CDR3 sequence is 12 residues long. Germline V gene data show CDR1 as MNHEY and CDR2 as SVGEGT. V was trimmed by 7 bases and J by 2 bases, leaving 8 bases between them. CDR3 sequence (DNA): TGTGCCAGCATGGATTTGCAAGAGACCCAGTACTTC. Its protein is CASMDLQETQYF.

The J gene is TRBJ1-2, the V gene TRBV4-3; D call uncertain. V lost 0 bases and J lost 7, with 12 bases in between. CDR3 length: 14 residues. The V gene's germline CDR1 is LGHNA and CDR2 YSLEER. CDR3 nucleotide sequence: TGCGCCAGCAGCCAAGATGCCCTTGGTGGTGGCTACACCTTC. Its protein is CASSQDALGGGYTF.

This clonotype occurred many times. The rearrangement joins TRBV5-1 to TRBJ2-5, with 13 positions matching TRBD2. The V segment lost 5 bases and the J segment 3 bases; nucleotides outside the gene matches: 7. Germline V gene lookup returns CDR1 SGHRS and CDR2 YFSETQ. There are 16 residues in the CDR3. Written as DNA, the CDR3 is TGCGCCAGCAGAAAGTCCGGGACTAGCGGGGAAGAGACCCAGTACTTC. This encodes CASRKSGTSGEETQYF.

V gene TRBV24-1 combines with J gene TRBJ2-2; 8 nucleotides agree with TRBD2. Per germline, CDR1 KGHDR and CDR2 SFDVKD. The length of the CDR3 is 18 residues. The junction had 12 bases not matched to a gene; V was cut back by 5 bases and J by 2 bases. The CDR3 region is CATSAQTSANRNTGELFF. Written as DNA, the CDR3 is TGTGCCACCAGTGCCCAGACTAGCGCCAACCGTAACACCGGGGAGCTGTTTTTT.

This clonotype has a count of ten or more. The V and J genes are TRBV30 and TRBJ1-6; D is possibly TRBD1 (6 bases). Trimming removed 5 bases from V and 9 bases from J, with 17 bases in between. The V gene's germline CDR1 is GTSNPN and CDR2 SVGIG (reference sequence). CDR3 size: 14 residues. CDR3 loop: CAWHGQLGGSPLHF. The CDR3 DNA is TGTGCCTGGCATGGACAGTTGGGAGGTTCACCCCTCCACTTT.

This clonotype was counted only a few times. The junction departs from the called germline gene at one end, perhaps through a read error. The chain links TRBV7-7 to TRBJ2-1; 8 positions agree with TRBD2. CDR3 length: 14 residues. Looked up from germline, CDR1 is SSHAT and CDR2 is FNYEAQ (reference sequence). CDR3 region: CASSLAAGGNEQFF. The CDR3 DNA reads as TGTGCTAGCAGCTTAGCGGCGGGAGGAAATGAGCAGTTCTTC.

The chain is built from TRBV15 and TRBJ1-4, with 8 nucleotides matching TRBD1. The CDR3 is made up of 16 amino acids. V lost 0 bases and J lost 7; bases outside the gene matches: 7. Per the germline V gene, CDR1 is LNHNV and CDR2 is YYDKDF (reference sequence). The CDR3 DNA sequence: TGTGCCACCAGCAGAGATAGTCAGGGGGCGCTTGAAAAACTGTTTTTT. Translation: CATSRDSQGALEKLFF. The full variable domain, with the rest looked up from reference TRBV15 and TRBJ1-4, is DAMVIQNPRYQVTQFGKPVTLSCSQTLNHNVMYWYQQKSSQAPKLLFHYYDKDFNNEADTPDNFQSRRPNTSFCFLDIRSPGLGDTAMYLCATSRDSQGALEKLFFGSGTQLSVL.

With regard to this clonotype: The junction departs from the called germline gene at one end, perhaps through a read error. The chain joins TRBV20-1 to TRBJ1-5; D not certain. The CDR3 is 12 amino acids. In germline, CDR1 is DFQATT, CDR2 SNEGSKA (reference sequence). The CDR3 region is CSTNRGKQPQHF. The CDR3 region has the DNA TGCAGTACCAACAGAGGCAAACAGCCCCAGCATTTT.

Of note for this clonotype: This CDR3 is missing its conserved last phenylalanine or tryptophan, likely due to a read error. In DNA, the CDR3 is TGTGCCAGCAGCTTGGGGGGAGAGGCCCACGAGCAGTACCTC. This translates into CASSLGGEAHEQYL. The rearrangement uses TRBV5-8 and TRBJ2-7; a weak D match, TRBD2 (5 bases). Trimming removed 0 bases at V and 5 bases at J, with 12 bases between. This CDR3 is built from 14 residues. Germline assignment: CDR1 SGHTS and CDR2 YDEGEE.

This clonotype was recorded at least ten times. The chain uses TRBV5-1 and TRBJ2-7; D possibly uses TRBD1 or TRBD2 (6 bases each). From germline, CDR1 is SGHRS and CDR2 YFSETQ. V lost 4 bases and J 7 bases, leaving 18 bases between the germline ends. This CDR3 comprises 14 residues. This CDR3 reads CASSPRGPGGEQYF. CDR3 DNA sequence: TGCGCCAGCAGCCCCCGGGGGCCTGGGGGTGAGCAGTACTTC.

This clonotype was detected ten times or more. The chain is built from TRBV6-4 and TRBJ2-1; D gene ambiguous. V dropped 3 bases and J dropped 6 bases, with 6 bases sitting between them. This CDR3 contains 12 residues. Germline CDR1 and CDR2: MRHNA and SNTAGT. The DNA for the CDR3 is TGTGCCAGCAGTGAAGGGTCCAATGAGCAGTTCTTC. Its translation is CASSEGSNEQFF.

With regard to this clonotype: Compared with germline, one end of the junction differs, possibly owing to a read error. The rearrangement links TRBV7-3 to TRBJ2-7; D gene uncertain. The CDR3 has 14 amino acids. CDR1 SGHTA and CDR2 FQGTGA come from the germline V gene. The DNA of the CDR3 is TGTGTCAGCAGCCACGTGAGCGCGGACTACGAGCAGTACTTC. Its translation is CVSSHVSADYEQYF.

This chain connects TRBV5-6 to TRBJ2-5; 8 bases are a match to TRBD2. This CDR3 has 14 amino acids. Germline V gene sequence: CDR1 SGHDT, CDR2 YYEEEE. V lost 0 bases to trimming and J lost 4 bases; unmatched junction nucleotides: 2. The CDR3 DNA is TGTGCCAGCAGCTTGGGGACTAGCCGAGAGACCCAGTACTTC. It specifies CASSLGTSRETQYF.

The J gene is TRBJ1-6, the V gene TRBV2; no firm D call. This CDR3 comprises 12 residues. Germline V gene sequence: CDR1 SNHLY, CDR2 FYNNEI. V lost 4 bases to trimming and J lost 8 bases, with 6 bases between them. The CDR3 reads CASSVRDSPLHF. As DNA, the CDR3 is TGTGCCAGCAGTGTTAGAGATTCACCCCTCCACTTT.

This clonotype was found many times. The chain carries TRBV15 and TRBJ2-3, with 7 bases fitting TRBD2. The germline CDR1 and CDR2 sequences are LNHNV and YYDKDF (reference sequence). The CDR3 has 16 amino acids. After removal of 5 bases from V and 4 bases from J, the junction contained 12 bases not matched to a gene. The CDR3 region is CATSGRDYRGADTQYF. The DNA for the CDR3 is TGTGCCACCAGCGGCCGGGACTACCGAGGGGCAGATACGCAGTATTTT.

Concerning this clonotype itself: Relative to the germline gene, one junction end is altered; a read error may explain this. V and J are TRBV7-6 and TRBJ2-5, with no clear D. Germline V lookup: CDR1 SGHVS, CDR2 FNYEAQ. This CDR3 comprises 11 residues. In nucleotides, the CDR3 is TGTGCCAGCAACTCTCAAGAGACCCAGTACTTT. Residues: CASNSQETQYF. The full variable domain, its missing parts supplied by reference TRBV7-6 and TRBJ2-5, is GAGVSQSPRYKVTKRGQDVALRCDPISGHVSLYWYRQALGQGPEFLTYFNYEAQQDKSGLPNDRFSAERPEGSISTLTIQRTEQRDSAMYRCASNSQETQYFGPGTRLLVL.

This clonotype was observed many times. A much larger clone lies one base from this, so it may be a read error. This chain joins TRBV19 and TRBJ2-3; maybe TRBD2 (7 bases). Germline CDR1 is LNHDA and CDR2 is SQIVND (reference sequence). The V end lost 11 bases, the J end lost 5 bases, and 20 bases lay between the germline ends. The CDR3 spans 14 residues. CDR3 sequence (DNA): TGTGCCGGTACTTCCCGGGGGGCGAGAGATACGCAGTATTTT. It encodes CAGTSRGARDTQYF.